These 23 T cell receptor beta chains were sequenced from one sample in a study of shared T cell receptors in the human thymus. The repertoire was sequenced with immunoSEQ multiplex PCR; TCRdb's copy has only in-frame clones and lacks some. The sample holds about 660,000 clones, around 89% seen once. The same data also went into a second study, on human thymus T cells.

What was sequenced was thymocytes. The receptors come from a boy younger than two with a congenital heart defect.

The chain couples TRBV2 to TRBJ2-3, with D perhaps TRBD1 (6 bases). The CDR3 covers 17 residues. Germline lookup yields CDR1 SNHLY and CDR2 FYNNEI. V was cut by 2 bases and J by 5 bases, with 20 bases left in between. The CDR3 spells CASSENPRGRLKDTQYF. The CDR3 region has the DNA TGTGCCAGCAGTGAAAACCCCAGGGGACGGCTAAAAGATACGCAGTATTTT.

The J gene is TRBJ2-7, the V gene TRBV19, with TRBD2 identical over 8 bases. Losses at the gene ends were 3 bases for V and 5 bases for J; bases not matched to a gene: 6. The CDR3 length is 14 residues. CDR1 and CDR2 from the germline V gene are LNHDA and SQIVND (reference sequence). The CDR3 loop reads CASSIGGAQNEQYF. The CDR3 region has the DNA TGTGCCAGTAGTATCGGGGGGGCGCAAAACGAGCAGTACTTC.

The chain has TRBV5-4 and TRBJ2-1; D not resolved. Germline V gives CDR1 SGHNT, CDR2 YYREEE (reference sequence). CDR3 length: 15 residues. The V end was cut by 1 base, the J end by 0 bases, with 8 bases between. The CDR3 DNA reads as TGTGCCAGCAGCTTGCTAAGCCCCTCCTACAATGAGCAGTTCTTC. Translation: CASSLLSPSYNEQFF.

The J gene is TRBJ2-1, the V gene TRBV4-1; 10 positions agree with TRBD2. Germline CDR1 is MGHRA and CDR2 is YSYEKL. CDR3 length: 14 amino acids. Trimming cost V 4 bases and J 9 bases; bases outside gene matches: 6. This chain's CDR3 is CASSPPAGGLEQFF. CDR3 bases: TGCGCCAGCAGCCCCCCAGCGGGAGGGCTTGAGCAGTTCTTC.

The chain employs TRBV6-6 and TRBJ2-2, with TRBD2 matching 7 bases. V was pared by 7 bases and J by 3 bases, with 11 bases of the junction left unmatched. The CDR3 is made up of 16 amino acids. Germline CDR1 is MNHNY and CDR2 is SVGAGI (reference sequence). The DNA of the CDR3 is TGTGCCAGCATCCGAGTGGCGGGAGACGACACCGGGGAGCTGTTTTTT. This encodes CASIRVAGDDTGELFF.

The chain employs TRBV29-1 and TRBJ2-7; 8 bases line up with TRBD1. Germline V lookup: CDR1 SQVTM, CDR2 ANQGSEA. The CDR3 runs to 13 residues. J was trimmed by 2 bases and V by 4 bases; bases with no gene match: 4. DNA for the CDR3: TGCAGCGTTGTAAACAGGGGGGCCTACGAGCAGTACTTC. Residues: CSVVNRGAYEQYF.

The rearrangement uses TRBV7-2 and TRBJ2-1, with a tentative D call TRBD2 (5 bases). This CDR3 is 12 amino acids long. Trimming shortened V by 8 bases and J by 5 bases, and 10 bases separated the two germline ends. Per the germline V gene, CDR1 is SGHTA and CDR2 is FQGNSA. The CDR3 reads CASDAGDNEQFF. CDR3 bases: TGTGCCAGCGATGCCGGGGACAATGAGCAGTTCTTC. The full variable domain, in which reference TRBV7-2 and TRBJ2-1 provide the parts outside the CDR3, is GAGVSQSPSNKVTEKGKDVELRCDPISGHTALYWYRQSLGQGLEFLIYFQGNSAPDKSGLPSDRFSAERTGGSVSTLTIQRTQQEDSAVYLCASDAGDNEQFFGPGTRLTVL.

The V call is TRBV2, the J call TRBJ2-3; 11 bases fit TRBD2. V dropped 5 bases and J dropped 0; count of bases not matched to a gene: 7. There are 17 residues in the CDR3. The germline CDR1 and CDR2 sequences are SNHLY and FYNNEI. CDR3 sequence (DNA): TGTGCCAGCAGTACCAGACTAGCGGGATACAGCACAGATACGCAGTATTTT. Its translation: CASSTRLAGYSTDTQYF. Full variable domain (missing parts from reference TRBV2 and TRBJ2-3): EPEVTQTPSHQVTQMGQEVILRCVPISNHLYFYWYRQILGQKVEFLVSFYNNEISEKSEIFDDQFSVERPDGSNFTLKIRSTKLEDSAMYFCASSTRLAGYSTDTQYFGPGTRLTVL.

This clone appeared a few times. This chain uses TRBV4-1 with TRBJ2-2; 7 positions match TRBD2. Trimming took 7 bases from V and 7 from J; bases not matched to a gene: 6. In germline, CDR1 is MGHRA, CDR2 YSYEKL. The CDR3 is 13 amino acids. The CDR3, as DNA: TGCGCCAGCAATCCGACGGGAGGCGGGGAGCTGTTTTTT. Amino acids: CASNPTGGGELFF.

The chain uses TRBV27 and TRBJ1-5, with TRBD1 matching 7 bases. The CDR3 contains 16 residues. V lost 8 bases, J lost 1 base, and 11 bases stayed unmatched. Germline CDR1 reads MNHEY; CDR2 reads SMNVEV (reference sequence). CDR3 coding DNA: TGTGCCAGCTCTTGTAACTCAGGGGGGAGCAATCAGCCCCAGCATTTT. It yields the protein CASSCNSGGSNQPQHF.

V is TRBV6-6 and J is TRBJ2-5; no definite D call. This CDR3 region has 15 residues. Germline CDR1 is MNHNY and CDR2 is SVGAGI (reference sequence). V was pared by 2 bases and J by 4 bases, with 14 bases between. CDR3 region: CASSYSVKASETQYF. The CDR3 nucleotides read TGTGCCAGCAGTTACAGCGTGAAGGCATCAGAGACCCAGTACTTC.

The chain carries TRBV5-6 and TRBJ2-2; D may be TRBD1 (5 bases). The germline gives CDR1 SGHDT, CDR2 YYEEEE. With 9 bases removed from V and 3 bases from J, the gap between germline ends came to 15 bases. This CDR3 is 14 amino acids long. CDR3 in DNA: TGTGCCATCCCGCGAGGACAAGACACCGGGGAGCTGTTTTTT. Translated, it gives CAIPRGQDTGELFF.

V gene TRBV7-2 combines with J gene TRBJ2-3, with 8 positions matching TRBD2. Trimming removed 3 bases from V and 0 bases from J; junction bases left unmatched: 5. CDR3 length: 16 amino acids. Germline lookup yields CDR1 SGHTA and CDR2 FQGNSA. This CDR3 reads CASSLLAGLSTDTQYF. The CDR3, as DNA: TGTGCCAGCAGCTTGCTAGCGGGCCTCAGCACAGATACGCAGTATTTT.

This chain links TRBV11-1 with TRBJ2-7, with TRBD1 matching over 7 bases. From germline, CDR1 is SGHAT and CDR2 FQDESV (reference sequence). V lost 6 bases and J lost 0; bases outside the gene matches: 14. The CDR3 is 17 residues long. The CDR3 loop reads CASSLTSGGTASYEQYF. DNA of the CDR3: TGTGCCAGCAGTCTAACCTCAGGTGGGACAGCCTCCTACGAGCAGTACTTC.

V and J are TRBV6-5 and TRBJ1-2; 7 bases map to TRBD1. This CDR3 is 13 amino acids long. The ends lost 4 bases at V and 13 bases at J; junction bases unmatched: 12. CDR1 is MNHEY and CDR2 is SVGAGI in the germline V gene. CDR3 nucleotides: TGTGCCAGCAGTTTAAGGACAGGAAGCAACTCCACCTTC. Translated: CASSLRTGSNSTF.

The rearrangement joins TRBV5-6 to TRBJ2-3; no clear D gene. The CDR3 has 15 amino acids. Trimming took 1 base from V and 0 from J, leaving 9 bases between them. CDR1 and CDR2 (germline): SGHDT, YYEEEE. CDR3 nucleotides: TGTGCCAGCAGCTTGATTGTGACTAGCACAGATACGCAGTATTTT. Its protein is CASSLIVTSTDTQYF.

This clone was seen only a few times. The rearrangement uses TRBV28 and TRBJ1-2; a weak D match, TRBD1 (6 bases). The CDR3 extends over 17 amino acids. V shed 6 bases and J shed 5 bases, with 25 bases lying between them. Germline V gives CDR1 MDHEN, CDR2 SYDVKM. The CDR3 is CASRPNPIQGGRYGYTF. CDR3 DNA: TGTGCCAGCAGGCCCAATCCCATACAGGGAGGGCGATATGGCTACACCTTC.

V gene TRBV6-4 combines with J gene TRBJ2-3; weak D call: TRBD2 (5 bases). The CDR3 loop spans 15 amino acids. The V end lost 6 bases, the J end lost 5 bases, and 18 bases lay between the germline ends. Germline V lookup: CDR1 MRHNA, CDR2 SNTAGT. The CDR3 loop reads CASSVGKTPRDTQYF. The CDR3, as DNA: TGTGCCAGCAGCGTCGGGAAGACGCCCCGAGATACGCAGTATTTT.

This chain connects TRBV5-1 to TRBJ2-7, with D possibly TRBD1 on 6 matching bases. Germline assignment: CDR1 SGHRS and CDR2 YFSETQ. Trimming left V 0 bases short and J 1 base short, with 20 bases between. The CDR3 covers 18 residues. The CDR3 DNA sequence: TGCGCCAGCAGCTTGGCTGGGCAGGGGAAAACTTATTCCTACGAGCAGTACTTC. The encoded protein is CASSLAGQGKTYSYEQYF.

The chain has TRBV10-3 and TRBJ2-1; 9 nucleotides align to TRBD1. The CDR3 has 17 amino acids. The ends lost 3 bases at V and 6 bases at J; junction bases unmatched: 12. Germline V CDR1 and CDR2: ENHRY, SYGVKD. The CDR3 loop is CAISDLDPGQGCNEQFF. The DNA for the CDR3 is TGTGCCATCAGTGATCTGGATCCGGGACAGGGATGCAATGAGCAGTTCTTC.

The chain joins TRBV9 to TRBJ1-4; TRBD1 aligns across 9 bases. The V segment lost 4 bases and the J segment 6 bases; nucleotides outside the gene matches: 4. Germline CDR1 is SGDLS and CDR2 is YYNGEE. This CDR3 region has 14 residues. The CDR3 sequence: CASSPWDRDEKLFF. The CDR3 DNA follows: TGTGCCAGCAGCCCCTGGGACAGGGATGAAAAACTGTTTTTT.

The rearrangement uses TRBV27 and TRBJ2-2; D unresolved. Trimming removed 1 base from V and 6 bases from J, with 6 bases in between. The CDR3 runs to 13 residues. Germline lookup yields CDR1 MNHEY and CDR2 SMNVEV (reference sequence). The CDR3 here is CASSLLAAGELFF. The CDR3 bases are TGTGCCAGCAGTTTATTGGCCGCCGGGGAGCTGTTTTTT.

This rearrangement joins TRBV7-2 to TRBJ2-7; 8 positions agree with TRBD2. CDR3 length: 17 residues. Germline CDR1 SGHTA, CDR2 FQGNSA. J lost 3 bases, V lost 1 base, and 11 bases had no gene match. CDR3 nucleotides: TGTGCCAGCAGCTTAGGAGCCGGGCGGGGGGAGGACTACGAGCAGTACTTC. This sequence encodes CASSLGAGRGEDYEQYF.